This passage covers 32 T cell receptor beta chains from one sample sequenced in a study of spatial heterogeneity in lung cancer. As to time point: sample taken at primary tumor resection. Tumor, nontumor lung or frozen PBMC supplied whole RNA that was sequenced unsorted. TCRdb re-called the 5' RACE reads through MiXCR, storing one row per CDR3 protein. The repertoire includes approximately 44,000 distinct CDR3 sequences, approximately 14% of them detected once, and 50% to 60% sits in the top ten. Sample: PBMCs, taken at surgery. These receptors came from a male donor with early-stage non-small cell lung cancer.

This clonotype was counted only a few times. The chain links TRBV23-1 to TRBJ2-6; TRBD1 or TRBD2 may be the D gene (5 bases each). TRBV23-1 is designated an ORF whose function remains uncertain. The CDR3 has 17 amino acids. V lost 0 bases, J lost 2 bases, and 11 bases lay in between. CDR3 bases: TGCGCCAGCAGTCAATCGATGGGACCACCTGGGGCCAACGTCCTGACTTTC. Amino acid sequence: CASSQSMGPPGANVLTF.

The sample holds many counts of this clonotype. The CDR3 DNA sequence: TGTGCCAGCAGCCAAGGAGGGGGAGCGACCCAAGAGACCCAGTACTTC. Translating it yields CASSQGGGATQETQYF. The chain recombines TRBV3-1 with TRBJ2-5, with TRBD1 as a possible D gene (6 bases). The V gene lost 1 base and the J gene lost 1 base, with 13 bases spanning the gap. Germline V gives CDR1 LGHDT, CDR2 YNNKEL (reference sequence). This CDR3 has 16 amino acids.

V is TRBV20-1 and J is TRBJ2-1, with D possibly being TRBD2 (6 bases). CDR1 and CDR2 from the germline V gene are DFQATT and SNEGSKA (reference sequence). The V and J ends lost 6 bases and 7 bases respectively, with 19 bases between them. The CDR3 length is 14 residues. For the CDR3, the DNA is TGCAGTGCGGAGGACACGGGAGTGAAGAATGAGCAGTTCTTC. It specifies CSAEDTGVKNEQFF.

This chain joins TRBV7-3 and TRBJ2-3; 12 positions agree with TRBD2. The CDR3 has 16 amino acids. The ends lost 5 bases at V and 8 bases at J; junction bases unmatched: 11. Germline CDR1 and CDR2: SGHTA and FQGTGA. CDR3 sequence (DNA): TGTGCCAGCAGCCCGGTGACTAGCGGGAGATATGGTACGCAGTATTTT. Amino acids: CASSPVTSGRYGTQYF.

The chain recombines TRBV7-2 with TRBJ2-2; no firm D call. The V gene's germline CDR1 is SGHTA and CDR2 FQGNSA. Trimming removed 3 bases from V and 6 bases from J, with 5 bases in between. CDR3 length: 12 residues. CDR3 amino acids: CASSFIAGELFF. The CDR3 DNA is TGTGCCAGCAGCTTTATCGCCGGGGAGCTGTTTTTT.

CDR3 in DNA: TGTGCCAGCAGCAGGGGACAGGGGGCCGGGGAGCTGTTTTTT. Encoded protein: CASSRGQGAGELFF. The chain joins TRBV11-3 to TRBJ2-2, with 11 positions matching TRBD1. This CDR3 region has 14 residues. Germline V gene sequence: CDR1 SGHNT, CDR2 YENEEA. The V gene end was trimmed by 5 bases and the J gene end by 6 bases; junction bases not matched to a gene: 2.

This clonotype was recorded many times. The CDR3 sequence: CASSYTPGQHYEQYF. CDR3 DNA: TGTGCCAGCAGTTATACCCCGGGACAGCACTACGAGCAGTACTTC. The chain is built from TRBV28 and TRBJ2-7; 7 nucleotides match TRBD1. Germline V lookup: CDR1 MDHEN, CDR2 SYDVKM. CDR3 length: 15 amino acids. Unmatched junction bases numbered 9, after V lost 4 bases and J lost 3 bases.

This clonotype was counted between two and nine times. V and J are TRBV24-1 and TRBJ1-5; 7 nucleotides agree with TRBD1. The CDR3 totals 15 residues. Trimming removed 3 bases from V and 3 bases from J; junction bases left unmatched: 4. Germline loops: CDR1 KGHDR, CDR2 SFDVKD. In DNA form, the CDR3 reads TGTGCCACCAGTGATCCTACAGGGGCCAATCAGCCCCAGCATTTT. Its protein is CATSDPTGANQPQHF.

This clonotype was detected many times. The chain combines TRBV9 with TRBJ2-5; D gene unclear. The V gene's germline CDR1 is SGDLS and CDR2 YYNGEE. The CDR3 totals 13 residues. With 0 bases removed from V and 5 bases from J, the gap between germline ends came to 8 bases. CDR3 coding DNA: TGTGCCAGCAGCGTAGCTCAACGGGAGACCCAGTACTTC. Translation gives CASSVAQRETQYF.

This rearrangement joins TRBV5-1 to TRBJ2-5; TRBD2 matches at 13 bases. In germline, CDR1 is SGHRS, CDR2 YFSETQ. The CDR3 contains 16 residues. Trimming took 3 bases from V and 2 from J; bases not matched to a gene: 4. CDR3: CASSSRLAGGQETQYF. DNA for the CDR3: TGCGCCAGCAGCTCAAGACTAGCGGGGGGACAAGAGACCCAGTACTTC. The variable domain in full, with the rest retrieved from reference TRBV5-1 and TRBJ2-5, is KAGVTQTPRYLIKTRGQQVTLSCSPISGHRSVSWYQQTPGQGLQFLFEYFSETQRNKGNFPGRFSGRQFSNSRSEMNVSTLELGDSALYLCASSSRLAGGQETQYFGPGTRLLVL.

Many counts were recorded for this clonotype. V gene TRBV11-2 combines with J gene TRBJ2-3; TRBD2 might be the D (6 bases). The germline CDR1 and CDR2 sequences are SGHAT and FQNNGV. The CDR3 loop spans 13 amino acids. V lost 4 bases and J lost 9, with 14 bases in between. DNA for the CDR3: TGTGCCAGCAGCTGGAGGGCCTCGGGCACGCAGTATTTT. The encoded protein is CASSWRASGTQYF.

V usage is TRBV5-1 and J usage is TRBJ2-4; 7 bases align to TRBD1. CDR3 size: 17 residues. The V segment lost 3 bases and the J segment 8 bases; nucleotides outside the gene matches: 17. Germline CDR1 and CDR2: SGHRS and YFSETQ. The CDR3 DNA reads TGCGCCAGCAGCTCCGAACCGACAGGGTCAGGTTGGGACATTCAGTACTTC. It is translated as CASSSEPTGSGWDIQYF.

This clonotype was observed many times. This chain joins TRBV5-1 and TRBJ2-4, with D unresolved. Germline V gene sequence: CDR1 SGHRS, CDR2 YFSETQ. There are 14 residues in the CDR3. Trimming shortened V by 4 bases and J by 5 bases, and 13 bases separated the two germline ends. CDR3 residues: CASSPQSSQNIQYF. CDR3 nucleotides: TGCGCCAGCAGCCCGCAGAGTTCCCAAAACATTCAGTACTTC.

This sequence joins TRBV6-1 and TRBJ2-3, with 10 bases aligning to TRBD2. Trimming took 1 base from V and 10 from J; bases not matched to a gene: 5. CDR3 size: 14 residues. The germline CDR1 and CDR2 sequences are MNHNS and SASEGT. The CDR3 spells CASSEDTSGVPQYF. The CDR3 DNA is TGTGCCAGCAGTGAAGATACTAGCGGGGTGCCGCAGTATTTT.

This clonotype was seen a handful of times. The chain links TRBV11-1 to TRBJ2-7; D remains unclear. The V and J ends lost 3 bases and 10 bases respectively, with 13 bases between them. The CDR3 has 12 amino acids. Germline V gene lookup returns CDR1 SGHAT and CDR2 FQDESV (reference sequence). The CDR3 reads CASSFSIQIQYF. CDR3 coding DNA: TGTGCCAGCAGCTTCTCTATACAGATTCAGTACTTC.

This clonotype was recorded many times. V gene TRBV28 combines with J gene TRBJ2-3; D may be TRBD2 (5 bases). The ends were cut back, 6 bases at V and 6 bases at J, with 19 bases in the middle. This CDR3 contains 15 residues. CDR1 and CDR2 (germline): MDHEN, SYDVKM. The DNA of the CDR3 is TGTGCCAGCAGCCCTACTGGGAGCAAGTCCGATACGCAGTATTTT. Translation: CASSPTGSKSDTQYF.

This clonotype came up a few times. The J gene is TRBJ2-1, the V gene TRBV6-2 or TRBV6-3; 8 bases match TRBD2. The CDR3 runs 14 residues. Unmatched junction bases numbered 5, after V lost 2 bases and J lost 8 bases. Germline loops: CDR1 MNHEY, CDR2 SVGEGT. This CDR3 is CASSYPAGEDEQFF. CDR3 sequence (DNA): TGTGCCAGCAGTTACCCAGCGGGAGAGGATGAGCAGTTCTTC.

V usage is TRBV15 and J usage is TRBJ2-5; D is uncertain. The CDR3 has 14 residues. Germline V CDR1 and CDR2: LNHNV, YYDKDF (reference sequence). V dropped 0 bases and J dropped 3 bases, with 8 bases sitting between them. In DNA, the CDR3 is TGTGCCACCAGCAGAGATTTGGGAAAAGAGACCCAGTACTTC. Translation gives CATSRDLGKETQYF.

In its sample, this clonotype was seen a few times. The V and J genes are TRBV2 and TRBJ1-2; 7 nucleotides line up with TRBD1. The CDR3 covers 14 residues. Trimming took 6 bases from V and 1 from J; bases not matched to a gene: 5. Germline V gene data show CDR1 as SNHLY and CDR2 as FYNNEI. CDR3 in DNA: TGTGCCAGCAGCCCCGACAGGGTTAACTATGGCTACACCTTC. Its translation: CASSPDRVNYGYTF.

This clonotype was seen many times. The CDR3 nucleotides read TGTGCCAGCAGTTTTTCACTAGCCGGCACAGATACGCAGTATTTT. Translating gives CASSFSLAGTDTQYF. V gene TRBV28 combines with J gene TRBJ2-3; D possibly corresponds to TRBD2 (6 bases). Germline V gives CDR1 MDHEN, CDR2 SYDVKM. Trimming shortened V by 3 bases and J by 1 base, and 11 bases separated the two germline ends. The CDR3 runs 15 residues.

CDR3 sequence reads: CAITASGDYTGELFF. The CDR3 DNA follows: TGTGCCATCACGGCTAGCGGGGACTACACCGGGGAGCTGTTTTTT. The chain carries TRBV10-3 and TRBJ2-2; 9 bases are shared with TRBD2. V dropped 7 bases and J dropped 3; count of bases not matched to a gene: 6. There are 15 residues in the CDR3. The germline CDR1 and CDR2 sequences are ENHRY and SYGVKD.

The chain combines TRBV7-2 with TRBJ1-2; D gene unclear. The germline V and J ends were trimmed by 5 bases and 1 base, with 11 bases remaining between them. CDR3 size: 14 residues. Germline CDR1 SGHTA, CDR2 FQGNSA. The CDR3 loop is CASSPRLDNYGYTF. In DNA, the CDR3 is TGTGCCAGCAGCCCCAGGTTGGATAACTATGGCTACACCTTC.

This clonotype was seen only a few times. The rearrangement uses TRBV7-9 and TRBJ1-2; 9 bases are a match to TRBD1. Germline CDR1 reads SEHNR; CDR2 reads FQNEAQ (reference sequence). V was pared by 5 bases and J by 1 base, with 2 bases of the junction left unmatched. The CDR3 covers 14 residues. The CDR3 coding sequence is TGTGCCAGCAGCCGGGGACAGGGTAACTATGGCTACACCTTC. Translating gives CASSRGQGNYGYTF.

The chain combines TRBV5-5 with TRBJ2-5; 7 bases are shared with TRBD1. This CDR3 has 14 amino acids. Per germline, CDR1 SGHKS and CDR2 YYEKEE (reference sequence). Trimming took 0 bases from V and 4 from J; bases not matched to a gene: 3. The CDR3 sequence is CASSLDAGGETQYF. In DNA, the CDR3 is TGTGCCAGCAGCTTGGATGCAGGGGGAGAGACCCAGTACTTC.

This clonotype was counted many times. J is TRBJ2-1 and V is TRBV9, with 7 positions matching TRBD1. Unmatched junction bases numbered 4, after V lost 7 bases and J lost 12 bases. CDR1 SGDLS and CDR2 YYNGEE come from the germline V gene. This CDR3 is 10 amino acids long. CDR3 bases: TGTGCCAGCGACGACAGGGTGCAGTTCTTC. It encodes CASDDRVQFF.

The table lists this clonotype with a few counts. The gene calls are TRBV3-1 and TRBJ2-5, with 7 bases that match TRBD2. The V gene's germline CDR1 is LGHDT and CDR2 YNNKEL (reference sequence). Trimming removed 4 bases from V and 2 bases from J; junction bases left unmatched: 10. The CDR3 spans 16 residues. The CDR3 loop is CASSRELAIKQETQYF. CDR3 in DNA: TGTGCCAGCAGCCGGGAACTAGCGATCAAACAAGAGACCCAGTACTTC.

This clonotype showed up just a few times. In nucleotides, the CDR3 is TGTGCCTGGGGGAGATCCAACTATGGCTACACCTTC. This translates into CAWGRSNYGYTF. This chain links TRBV30 with TRBJ1-2; D gene unclear. The germline gives CDR1 GTSNPN, CDR2 SVGIG (reference sequence). V dropped 5 bases and J dropped 2 bases, with 9 bases sitting between them. This CDR3 is 12 amino acids long.

This chain uses TRBV6-2 or TRBV6-3 with TRBJ2-2; the D gene is possibly TRBD1 (6 bases). Germline assignment: CDR1 MNHEY and CDR2 SVGEGT. V dropped 2 bases and J dropped 5 bases, with 18 bases sitting between them. The CDR3 length is 17 residues. The CDR3 reads CASSYARGSDLTGELFF. Here the CDR3 DNA reads TGTGCCAGCAGTTACGCCAGGGGATCGGATTTGACCGGGGAGCTGTTTTTT.

This chain connects TRBV7-9 to TRBJ1-1; possibly TRBD1 for D (6 bases). The V gene's germline CDR1 is SEHNR and CDR2 FQNEAQ (reference sequence). Trimming stripped 5 bases from V and 5 bases from J, with 15 bases between. The CDR3 runs to 14 residues. The CDR3 loop is CASSPPVGGTEAFF. Here the CDR3 DNA reads TGTGCCAGCAGCCCCCCGGTAGGGGGGACTGAAGCTTTCTTT.

This clonotype was observed at least ten times. The gene calls are TRBV9 and TRBJ2-2; the match to TRBD1 covers 7 bases. Trimming at V came to 0 bases and at J to 4 bases, leaving 6 bases not matched to a gene. CDR1 and CDR2 from the germline V gene are SGDLS and YYNGEE. The CDR3 contains 16 residues. Here the CDR3 reads CASSVGPTGITGELFF. The CDR3, as DNA: TGTGCCAGCAGCGTAGGACCGACAGGGATCACCGGGGAGCTGTTTTTT. Drawing the rest from reference TRBV9 and TRBJ2-2, the complete variable domain is DSGVTQTPKHLITATGQRVTLRCSPRSGDLSVYWYQQSLDQGLQFLIQYYNGEERAKGNILERFSAQQFPDLHSELNLSSLELGDSALYFCASSVGPTGITGELFFGEGSRLTVL.

This clonotype was detected many times. The chain recombines TRBV19 with TRBJ2-5; TRBD1 is a possible D gene (6 bases). V lost 4 bases and J 0 bases, leaving 9 bases between the germline ends. CDR1 and CDR2 (germline): LNHDA, SQIVND (reference sequence). CDR3 length: 14 residues. The CDR3 protein is CASSNGQYQETQYF. The CDR3, as DNA: TGTGCCAGTAGTAACGGACAGTACCAAGAGACCCAGTACTTC.

This clonotype was recorded at least ten times. The chain recombines TRBV12-3 or TRBV12-4 with TRBJ2-3; D unresolved. Trimming cost V 5 bases and J 0 bases, with 6 bases left between them. CDR3 length equals 13 residues. CDR3 in DNA: TGTGCCAGCAGTACATCTAGCACAGATACGCAGTATTTT. It codes for CASSTSSTDTQYF.